The 9 T cell receptor beta chains below come from one sample, sequenced in a study of technical replicates of blood from several donors. The table came from immunoSEQ multiplex PCR; TCRdb's copy has only in-frame clones and leaves some out. The data show tens of thousands of clones, 80% to 95% seen once. Source material: PBMCs. Every receptor here comes from a human donor in good health. Some clones in this sample may be carry-over from other donors' samples.

This chain connects TRBV10-2 to TRBJ1-6; TRBD1 is a possible D gene (5 bases). The CDR3 contains 14 residues. CDR1 and CDR2 from the germline V gene are WSHSY and SAAADI. V lost 0 bases and J lost 9, with 9 bases in between. CDR3 bases: TGCGCCAGCAGTGAGTCGGGGGGGGGTTCACCCCTCCACTTT. Protein product: CASSESGGGSPLHF.

The rearrangement joins TRBV4-2 to TRBJ2-5; perhaps TRBD1 as D (5 bases). The V end lost 1 base, the J end lost 1 base, and 16 bases lay between the germline ends. This CDR3 region has 17 residues. Germline assignment: CDR1 LGHNA and CDR2 YNFKEQ. CDR3 DNA: TGTGCCAGCAGCCAAGGGGCCCCCAGGGTTGGCCAAGAGACCCAGTACTTC. Encoded protein: CASSQGAPRVGQETQYF.

V usage is TRBV4-3 and J usage is TRBJ2-7; a possible D gene is TRBD1 (6 bases). CDR1 and CDR2 (germline): LGHNA, YSLEER. The CDR3 has 15 residues. With 0 bases removed from V and 0 bases from J, the gap between germline ends came to 9 bases. Here the CDR3 reads CASSQDRRGSYEQYF. CDR3 sequence (DNA): TGCGCCAGCAGCCAAGATCGCAGGGGCTCCTACGAGCAGTACTTC.

This chain links TRBV7-2 with TRBJ2-7; possibly TRBD1 for D (6 bases). Trimming took off 3 bases at V and 2 bases at J, with 14 bases between the two ends. Germline loops: CDR1 SGHTA, CDR2 FQGNSA. The CDR3 is made up of 15 amino acids. The DNA of the CDR3 is TGTGCCAGCAGCTTCCCCACCGGGACACCCTACGAGCAGTACTTC. Protein product: CASSFPTGTPYEQYF.

V gene TRBV7-2 combines with J gene TRBJ1-6, with a possible D match to TRBD1 (5 bases). V was cut by 5 bases and J by 7 bases, with 15 bases left in between. Germline CDR1 SGHTA, CDR2 FQGNSA. The CDR3 is 15 amino acids. This CDR3 is CASSPQGTANSPLHF. CDR3 nucleotides: TGTGCCAGCAGCCCCCAAGGGACTGCAAATTCACCCCTCCACTTT.

The V gene is TRBV18, the J gene TRBJ1-2; D remains ambiguous. Trimming removed 3 bases at V and 0 bases at J, with 8 bases between. The CDR3 covers 14 residues. CDR1 and CDR2 from the germline V gene are KGHSH and LQKENI. The CDR3 DNA reads TGTGCCAGCTCACCTTCACAAGCTAACTATGGCTACACCTTC. It encodes CASSPSQANYGYTF.

In this sample, this clone turned up once. The V and J genes are TRBV11-2 and TRBJ2-7, with TRBD1 matching 8 bases. The CDR3 sequence is 16 residues long. CDR1 and CDR2 (germline): SGHAT, FQNNGV. With 2 bases clipped from V and 2 bases from J, the junction kept 8 bases outside the gene matches. The CDR3 is CASSLQGAGGPYEQYF. The CDR3 region has the DNA TGTGCCAGCAGCTTACAGGGGGCAGGGGGACCCTACGAGCAGTACTTC. Variable domain in full (rest from reference TRBV11-2 and TRBJ2-7): EAGVAQSPRYKIIEKRQSVAFWCNPISGHATLYWYQQILGQGPKLLIQFQNNGVVDDSQLPKDRFSAERLKGVDSTLKIQPAKLEDSAVYLCASSLQGAGGPYEQYFGPGTRLTVT.

In regard to this clone: The same CDR3 arises from other DNA sequences in this sample as well. This chain uses TRBV6-5 with TRBJ2-1, with a possible D match to TRBD1 (6 bases). The germline CDR1 and CDR2 sequences are MNHEY and SVGAGI. The CDR3 is 14 amino acids. V was clipped by 0 bases and J by 7 bases, with 10 bases between them. For the CDR3, the DNA is TGTGCCAGCAGTTACTCCCTAGGGGGTAATGAGCAGTTCTTC. Translation gives CASSYSLGGNEQFF.

The V gene is TRBV21-1, the J gene TRBJ2-1; the table's D call TRBD2 went unverified against the DNA. TRBV21-1 is annotated as a pseudogene. The length of the CDR3 is 16 residues. The CDR3, as DNA: TGTGCCAGCAGTGACCCTAGCGGGAGAAAAAACAATGAGCAGTTCTTC. Its protein product is CASSDPSGRKNNEQFF.